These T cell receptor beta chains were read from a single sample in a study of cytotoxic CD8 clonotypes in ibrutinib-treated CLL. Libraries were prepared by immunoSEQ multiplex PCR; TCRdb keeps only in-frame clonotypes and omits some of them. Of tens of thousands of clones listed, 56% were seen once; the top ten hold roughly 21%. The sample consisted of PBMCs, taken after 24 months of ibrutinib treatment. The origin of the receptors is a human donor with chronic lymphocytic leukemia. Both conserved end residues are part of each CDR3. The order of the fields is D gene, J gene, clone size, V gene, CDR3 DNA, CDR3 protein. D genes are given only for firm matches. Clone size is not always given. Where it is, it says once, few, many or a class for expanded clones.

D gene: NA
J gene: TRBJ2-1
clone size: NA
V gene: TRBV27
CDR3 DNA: TGTGCCAGCAGTTTCACGCCTAGCTCCTACAATGAGCAGTTCTTC
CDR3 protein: CASSFTPSSYNEQFF

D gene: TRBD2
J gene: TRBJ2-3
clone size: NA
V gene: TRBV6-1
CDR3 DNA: TGTGCCAGCAGACGGACTAGCAGCACAGATACGCAGTATTTT
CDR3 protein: CASRRTSSTDTQYF

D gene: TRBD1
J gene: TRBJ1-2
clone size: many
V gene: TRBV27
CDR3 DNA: TGTGCCAGCAGTACTAGACAGGGAGGGAGCTACACCTTC
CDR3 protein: CASSTRQGGSYTF

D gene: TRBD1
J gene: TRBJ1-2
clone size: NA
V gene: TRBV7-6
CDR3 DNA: TGTGCCAGCAGCTTAGAGGTGTGGGGGACAGGTTTTGGCTACACCTTC
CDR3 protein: CASSLEVWGTGFGYTF

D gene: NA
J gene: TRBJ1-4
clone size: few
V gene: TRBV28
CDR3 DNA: TGTGCCAGCAGCACAAGGGCGGGAAAACTGTTTTTT
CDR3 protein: CASSTRAGKLFF

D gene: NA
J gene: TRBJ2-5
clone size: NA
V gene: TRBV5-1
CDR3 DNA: TGCGCCAGCAGCTTGGCCGCGCGAGCGGAGACCCAGTACTTC
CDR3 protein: CASSLAARAETQYF

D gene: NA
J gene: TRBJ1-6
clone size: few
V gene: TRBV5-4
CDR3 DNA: TGTGCCAGCAGCTTGCCAGGGAGGGATTCACCCCTCCACTTT
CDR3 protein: CASSLPGRDSPLHF

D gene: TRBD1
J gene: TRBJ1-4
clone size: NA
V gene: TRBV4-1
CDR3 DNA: TGCGCCAGCAGCCACAACAGGGGGCCTGAAAAACTGTTTTTT
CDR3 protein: CASSHNRGPEKLFF

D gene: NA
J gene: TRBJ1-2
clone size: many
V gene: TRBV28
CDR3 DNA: TGTGCCAGCAGTTTTGATACCGAAGGGTTGGGTGGCTACACCTTC
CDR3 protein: CASSFDTEGLGGYTF

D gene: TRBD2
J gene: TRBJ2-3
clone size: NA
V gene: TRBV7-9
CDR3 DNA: TGTGCCAGCAGCCCCCTCAGCGGGGACACAGATACGCAGTATTTT
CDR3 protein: CASSPLSGDTDTQYF

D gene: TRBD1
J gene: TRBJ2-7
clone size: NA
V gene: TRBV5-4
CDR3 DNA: TGTGCCAGCAGCCAACAGGGACAGGAGGGAAGAGAGCAGTACTTC
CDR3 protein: CASSQQGQEGREQYF

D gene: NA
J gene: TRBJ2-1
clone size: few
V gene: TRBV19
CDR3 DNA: TGTGCCAGTAGTAGAGGAATCGGAAGCTCCTACAATGAGCAGTTCTTC
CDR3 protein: CASSRGIGSSYNEQFF

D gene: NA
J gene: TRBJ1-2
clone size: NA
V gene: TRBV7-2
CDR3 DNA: TGTGCCAGCAGCCGAGGTGGCAGCCCCTCTCATGGCTACACCTTC
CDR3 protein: CASSRGGSPSHGYTF

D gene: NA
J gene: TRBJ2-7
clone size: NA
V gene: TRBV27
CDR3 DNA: TGTGCCAGCAGCTTTAGGGGCCACGAGCAGTACTTC
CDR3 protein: CASSFRGHEQYF